This T cell receptor beta chain was sequenced for a study of patients and donors after allogeneic stem cell transplantation. CDR3 length: 17 residues. V trimming: 2 bases; J trimming: 5 bases; junction bases outside the gene matches: 12. Per the germline V gene, CDR1 is LGHDT and CDR2 is YNNKEL (reference sequence). MiXCR, applied by TCRdb to the RT-PCR reads, yields one record per CDR3 protein. The table records 15,000 to 20,000 distinct CDR3 sequences, approximately 25% of them present only once. The sequencing sample was made of blood, either unsorted or a sorted T cell fraction (not recorded which). This chain links TRBV3-1 with TRBJ2-7; 10 bases match TRBD1. This sequence originates from a human donor who was either an allogeneic HSCT recipient or a stem cell or donor lymphocyte infusion donor (not recorded which). It is not recorded whose cells these are; they may come from a transplant donor. CDR3 region: CASSQFPNHDRGHEQYF. The CDR3 nucleotides read TGTGCCAGCAGCCAATTCCCGAATCACGACAGGGGGCACGAGCAGTACTTC.